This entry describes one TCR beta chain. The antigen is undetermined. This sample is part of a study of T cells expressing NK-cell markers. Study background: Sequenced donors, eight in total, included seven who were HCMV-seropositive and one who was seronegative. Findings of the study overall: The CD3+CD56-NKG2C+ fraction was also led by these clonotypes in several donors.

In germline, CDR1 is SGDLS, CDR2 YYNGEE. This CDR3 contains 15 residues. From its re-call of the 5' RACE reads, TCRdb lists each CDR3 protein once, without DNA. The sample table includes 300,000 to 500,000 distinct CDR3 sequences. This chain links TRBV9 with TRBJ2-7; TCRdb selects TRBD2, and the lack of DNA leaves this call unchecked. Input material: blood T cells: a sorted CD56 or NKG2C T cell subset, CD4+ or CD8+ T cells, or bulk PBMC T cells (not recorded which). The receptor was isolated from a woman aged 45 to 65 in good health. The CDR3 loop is CASSVGYGRTYEQYF.